This is a list of T cell receptor beta chains from one sample in a study of blood T cell repertoires in COVID-19. The repertoire was sequenced with immunoSEQ multiplex PCR; TCRdb's copy has only in-frame clones and lacks some. The table lists approximately 210,000 clones, approximately 80% of them singletons. Sequencing was performed on peripheral blood. The receptors shown here come from an elderly woman with COVID-19, enrolled during active disease. The CDR3 runs from the conserved cysteine through the conserved F or W. Fields, in order: J gene, D gene, CDR3 length, V gene, CDR3 protein, CDR3 DNA. The D gene is left open where the match is weak.

J: TRBJ2-3; D: TRBD1; length: 16; V: TRBV19; CDR3: CASSSLGKGAADTQYF; DNA: TGTGCCAGTAGTAGCCTGGGGAAGGGGGCCGCAGATACGCAGTATTTT
J: TRBJ1-4; D: TRBD1; length: 14; V: TRBV5-1; CDR3: CASGTGKVSEKLFF; DNA: TGCGCCAGCGGGACAGGGAAAGTAAGTGAAAAACTGTTTTTT
J: TRBJ2-1; D: .; length: 15; V: TRBV6-4; CDR3: CASSDSRSPVNEQFF; DNA: TGTGCCAGCAGTGACTCTAGAAGTCCCGTCAATGAGCAGTTCTTC
J: TRBJ1-2; D: .; length: 15; V: TRBV7-9; CDR3: CASSLLPTGTDGYTF; DNA: TGTGCCAGCAGCCTATTACCGACCGGGACTGATGGCTACACCTTC
J: TRBJ2-3; D: .; length: 13; V: TRBV11-3; CDR3: CASSGGGTDTQYF; DNA: TGTGCCAGCAGCGGGGGCGGCACAGATACGCAGTATTTT
J: TRBJ2-7; D: TRBD2; length: 16; V: TRBV5-1; CDR3: CASSPRTSGGYDEQYF; DNA: TGCGCCAGCAGCCCCAGGACTAGCGGGGGGTATGACGAGCAGTACTTC
J: TRBJ1-1; D: .; length: 14; V: TRBV19; CDR3: CASSIGQKNTEAFF; DNA: TGTGCCAGTAGTATAGGGCAGAAGAACACTGAAGCTTTCTTT
J: TRBJ1-3; D: .; length: 15; V: TRBV3-1/TRBV3-2; CDR3: CASSQESHSGNTIYF; DNA: TGTGCCAGCAGCCAGGAGAGTCACTCTGGAAACACCATATATTTT
J: TRBJ1-1; D: .; length: 14; V: TRBV18; CDR3: CASSPTPGNTEAFF; DNA: TGTGCCAGCTCACCAACCCCGGGAAACACTGAAGCTTTCTTT
J: TRBJ2-5; D: .; length: 14; V: TRBV12-1; CDR3: CASTRTSGQETQYF; DNA: TGTGCCAGCACCCGCACTAGCGGGCAAGAGACCCAGTACTTC
J: TRBJ2-3; D: .; length: 16; V: TRBV2; CDR3: CASSGVGSPWADTQYF; DNA: TGTGCCAGCAGCGGCGTCGGGTCCCCATGGGCAGATACGCAGTATTTT
J: TRBJ1-5; D: TRBD1; length: 12; V: TRBV28; CDR3: CASSLGGRPQHF; DNA: TGTGCCAGCAGCCTAGGGGGCCGGCCCCAGCATTTT
J: TRBJ1-2; D: .; length: 14; V: TRBV5-1; CDR3: CASSSEASMGGYTF; DNA: TGCGCCAGCAGCTCGGAGGCCTCTATGGGGGGCTACACCTTC
J: TRBJ2-7; D: .; length: 16; V: TRBV29-1; CDR3: CSVEGGSGHSSYEQYF; DNA: TGCAGCGTTGAGGGGGGAAGCGGACATAGCTCCTACGAGCAGTACTTC
J: TRBJ1-5; D: .; length: 14; V: TRBV28; CDR3: CASSFGGFNQPQHF; DNA: TGTGCCAGCAGTTTTGGGGGGTTCAATCAGCCCCAGCATTTT